The sequence of this T cell receptor (beta chain) was determined in a study of blood T cells in healthy people across ages. Trimming pared 0 bases from V and 2 bases from J, leaving 11 bases between. CDR1 is SGHRS and CDR2 is YFSETQ in the germline V gene. The CDR3 runs to 16 residues. This clonotype was detected ten times or more. It was with a sample-barcoded 5' primer and a J-beta primer mix that a second PCR of about 7 to 12 cycles was run. Every sample returned 2.5 million or more CDR3-containing paired-end reads. TCRdb ran MiXCR on the 5' RACE reads and lists one entry per CDR3 protein. The sample contains approximately 580,000 distinct CDR3 sequences, 24% of which appear only once. These records were also assigned to another study, of T cells of mothers and their children. Turning to that study: The whole RNA yield was converted to cDNA, around 1.5 ug per 15 ul. The study obtained over 9.5 million TCR beta CDR3 reads per mother and around 3 million per child. Comparable shaping of TCR recombination output by thymic selection was observed in related and unrelated pairs.

What was sequenced was blood. The chain employs TRBV5-1 and TRBJ2-2; D not certain. This clonotype was obtained from a boy between 10 and 17 years old in good health. This chain's CDR3 is CASSLAGPTNTGELFF. The CDR3 bases are TGCGCCAGCAGCTTGGCCGGCCCTACTAACACCGGGGAGCTGTTTTTT.